This T cell receptor (beta chain) comes out of a study of cytomegalovirus exposure and HLA in healthy donors. Background on the study: Among some 400 genotyped donors, roughly 81% fell in the Caucasian-associated ancestry cluster.

Findings and caveats of the study: Per a later analysis, HLA-associated TCR beta chains showed more clonal expansion than other, equally common TCR beta chains. The authors listed 150 to 200 TCR beta chains as cytomegalovirus-associated.

Turning to this clone: Its antigen is currently unknown.

The CDR3 has 15 amino acids. Trimming removed 3 bases at V and 2 bases at J, with 12 bases between. Germline CDR1 reads SGHRS; CDR2 reads YFSETQ. PCR primers comprised 60 Vbeta and 13 Jbeta primers. Authors' processing steps: Around 11 million shared chains were among the about 80 million unique TCR beta chains that a later analysis counted. Repertoires were generated with immunoSEQ multiplex PCR, while TCRdb's copy carries only in-frame clones and drops some. That table supplies the V and J calls and clone size; D and trimming were determined from the DNA. The table includes fewer than 150,000 clones, 82% detected once.

Sequenced material: PBMCs. The clonotype was recovered from a woman younger than 30 in good health and CMV-seronegative. The V gene is TRBV5-1, the J gene TRBJ2-1; D perhaps matches TRBD1 (6 bases). The CDR3 region has the DNA TGCGCCAGCAGCTCTTCATCAGGGGCCTACAATGAGCAGTTCTTC. Translating gives CASSSSSGAYNEQFF.